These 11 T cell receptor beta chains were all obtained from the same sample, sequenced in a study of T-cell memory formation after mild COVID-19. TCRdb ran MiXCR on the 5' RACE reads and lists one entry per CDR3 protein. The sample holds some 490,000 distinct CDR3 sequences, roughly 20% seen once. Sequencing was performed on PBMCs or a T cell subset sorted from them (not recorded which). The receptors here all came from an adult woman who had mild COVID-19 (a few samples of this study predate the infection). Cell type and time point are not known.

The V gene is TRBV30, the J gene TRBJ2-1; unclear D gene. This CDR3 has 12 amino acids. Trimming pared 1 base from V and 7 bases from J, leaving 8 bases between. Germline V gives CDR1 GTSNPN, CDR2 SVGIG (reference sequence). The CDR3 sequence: CAWSAMDNEQFF. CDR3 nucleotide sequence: TGTGCCTGGAGTGCCATGGATAATGAGCAGTTCTTC.

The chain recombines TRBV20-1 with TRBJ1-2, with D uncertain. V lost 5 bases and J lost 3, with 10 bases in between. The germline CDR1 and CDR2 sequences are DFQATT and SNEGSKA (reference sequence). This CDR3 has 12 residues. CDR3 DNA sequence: TGCAGTGCTCCCGACGGGGACTATGGCTACACCTTC. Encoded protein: CSAPDGDYGYTF.

CDR3 sequence reads: CASSRRLAGTGELFF. CDR3 coding DNA: TGTGCCAGCAGCCGCCGACTAGCGGGAACCGGGGAGCTGTTTTTT. The chain carries TRBV6-5 and TRBJ2-2; 11 nucleotides align to TRBD2. CDR3 size: 15 residues. Germline values: CDR1 MNHEY, CDR2 SVGAGI. V dropped 6 bases and J dropped 5; count of bases not matched to a gene: 5.

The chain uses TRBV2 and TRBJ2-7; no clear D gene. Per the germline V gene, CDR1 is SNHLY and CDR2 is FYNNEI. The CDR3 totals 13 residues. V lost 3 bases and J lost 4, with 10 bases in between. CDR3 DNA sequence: TGTGCCAGCAGTGATGCGCCAGCGTACGAGCAGTACTTC. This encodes CASSDAPAYEQYF. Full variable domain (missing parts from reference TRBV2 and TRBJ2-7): EPEVTQTPSHQVTQMGQEVILRCVPISNHLYFYWYRQILGQKVEFLVSFYNNEISEKSEIFDDQFSVERPDGSNFTLKIRSTKLEDSAMYFCASSDAPAYEQYFGPGTRLTVT.

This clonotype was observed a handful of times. As DNA, the CDR3 is TGTGCCAGCAGTGAAACAAGACAGGGAGGGCGTTACGAGCAGTACTTC. It yields the protein CASSETRQGGRYEQYF. The V gene is TRBV6-1, the J gene TRBJ2-7; D is perhaps TRBD1 or TRBD2 (7 bases each). With 2 bases removed from V and 4 bases from J, the gap between germline ends came to 18 bases. Germline CDR1 and CDR2: MNHNS and SASEGT. This CDR3 is built from 16 residues.

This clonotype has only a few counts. The CDR3 nucleotides are TGTGCCAGCAGCCAAGACGGACAGACCCAGTACTTC. Its translation is CASSQDGQTQYF. V and J are TRBV3-1 and TRBJ2-5, with D unresolved. CDR1 is LGHDT, CDR2 YNNKEL, per germline (reference sequence). V dropped 0 bases and J dropped 6 bases, with 5 bases sitting between them. CDR3 length equals 12 residues.

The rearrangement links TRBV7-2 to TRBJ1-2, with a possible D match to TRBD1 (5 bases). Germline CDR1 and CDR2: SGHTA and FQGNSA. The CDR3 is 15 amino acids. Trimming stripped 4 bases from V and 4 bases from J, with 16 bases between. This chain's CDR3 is CASSWASGSPYGYTF. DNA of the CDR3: TGTGCCAGCAGCTGGGCATCAGGGTCCCCCTATGGCTACACCTTC.

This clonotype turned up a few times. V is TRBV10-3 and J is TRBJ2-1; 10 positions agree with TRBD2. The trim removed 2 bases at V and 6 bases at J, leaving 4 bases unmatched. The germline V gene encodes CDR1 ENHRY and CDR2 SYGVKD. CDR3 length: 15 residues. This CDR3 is CAISEGLAGANEQFF. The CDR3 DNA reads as TGTGCCATCAGTGAGGGCCTAGCGGGAGCCAATGAGCAGTTCTTC.

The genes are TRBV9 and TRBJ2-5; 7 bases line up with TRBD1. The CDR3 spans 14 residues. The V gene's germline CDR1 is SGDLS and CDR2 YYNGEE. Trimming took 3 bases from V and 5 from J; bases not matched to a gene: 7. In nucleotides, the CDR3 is TGTGCCAGCAGCGCTACGGACAGGCTGGAGACCCAGTACTTC. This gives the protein CASSATDRLETQYF.

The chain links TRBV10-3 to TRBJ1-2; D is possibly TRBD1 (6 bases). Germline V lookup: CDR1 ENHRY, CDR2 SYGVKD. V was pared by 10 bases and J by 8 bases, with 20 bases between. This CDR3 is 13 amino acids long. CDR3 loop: CASRGIPEGGYTF. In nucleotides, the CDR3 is TGTGCCAGTAGGGGGATACCCGAAGGCGGCTACACCTTC.

The CDR3 spells CASHGGFVGYGYTF. For the CDR3, the DNA is TGTGCCAGCCATGGCGGGTTCGTGGGCTATGGCTACACCTTC. This chain joins TRBV6-5 and TRBJ1-2; no definite D call. The V gene's germline CDR1 is MNHEY and CDR2 SVGAGI. This CDR3 is 14 amino acids long. Trimming pared 8 bases from V and 4 bases from J, leaving 17 bases between.